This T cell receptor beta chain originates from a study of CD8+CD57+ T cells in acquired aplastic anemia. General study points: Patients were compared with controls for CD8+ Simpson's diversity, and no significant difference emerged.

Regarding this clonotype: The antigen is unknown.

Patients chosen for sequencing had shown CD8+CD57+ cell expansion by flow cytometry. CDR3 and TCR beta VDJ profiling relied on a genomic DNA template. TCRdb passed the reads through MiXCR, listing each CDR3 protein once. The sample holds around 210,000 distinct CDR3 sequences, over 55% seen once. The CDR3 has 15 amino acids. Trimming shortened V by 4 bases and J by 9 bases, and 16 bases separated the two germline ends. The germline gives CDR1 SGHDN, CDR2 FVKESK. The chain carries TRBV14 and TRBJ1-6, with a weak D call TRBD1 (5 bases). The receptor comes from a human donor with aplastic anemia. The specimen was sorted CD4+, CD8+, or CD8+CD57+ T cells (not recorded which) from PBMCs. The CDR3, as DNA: TGTGCCAGCAGCCGGCTTCAGGGATCCGGTTCACCCCTCCACTTT. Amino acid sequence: CASSRLQGSGSPLHF.